A single sample gave rise to the 23 T cell receptor beta chains below, sequenced in a study of blood T cell repertoires in COVID-19. Only in-frame clones appear in the TCRdb table, and some are missing; sequencing was by immunoSEQ multiplex PCR. The sample contains 35,000 or so clones, 90% of which appear only once. Sequenced: peripheral blood. All receptors derive from a man in his 70s with acute or convalescent COVID-19.

The V gene is TRBV5-5, the J gene TRBJ2-1, with a possible D match to TRBD2 (6 bases). Germline CDR1 reads SGHKS; CDR2 reads YYEKEE (reference sequence). CDR3 length: 15 residues. V was shortened by 3 bases and J by 4 bases, with 14 bases between the two germline ends. DNA of the CDR3: TGTGCCAGCAGCTCCGGGGCGGGACCTTACAATGAGCAGTTCTTC. This encodes CASSSGAGPYNEQFF.

This rearrangement joins TRBV27 to TRBJ2-5; tentative D call: TRBD2 (5 bases). This CDR3 region has 16 residues. Germline CDR1 MNHEY, CDR2 SMNVEV (reference sequence). The V gene lost 6 bases and the J gene lost 2 bases, with 19 bases spanning the gap. The CDR3 sequence is CASSEGAWPAQETQYF. The DNA for the CDR3 is TGTGCCAGCAGCGAGGGAGCGTGGCCCGCGCAAGAGACCCAGTACTTC.

The chain uses TRBV3-1 (or the pseudogene TRBV3-2) and TRBJ2-2, with D unclear. This CDR3 has 12 amino acids. V lost 6 bases to trimming and J lost 6 bases, with 8 bases between them. Germline loops: CDR1 LGHDT, CDR2 YNNKEL (reference sequence). CDR3 nucleotide sequence: TGTGCCAGCAGTCTCCCCGCCGGGGAGCTGTTTTTT. This sequence encodes CASSLPAGELFF.

This chain connects TRBV3-1 (or the pseudogene TRBV3-2) to TRBJ2-3, with 8 bases aligning to TRBD2. There are 15 residues in the CDR3. Germline CDR1 is LGHDT and CDR2 is YNNKEL (reference sequence). The ends lost 4 bases at V and 3 bases at J; junction bases unmatched: 6. The CDR3 reads CASSPGAGGTDTQYF. The DNA for the CDR3 is TGTGCCAGCAGCCCGGGGGCGGGAGGTACAGATACGCAGTATTTT.

The chain recombines TRBV11-3 with TRBJ1-1; possibly TRBD1 for D (5 bases). The CDR3 loop spans 14 amino acids. With 2 bases removed from V and 6 bases from J, the gap between germline ends came to 13 bases. Germline lookup yields CDR1 SGHNT and CDR2 YENEEA. CDR3 loop: CASSLRQGRSEAFF. CDR3 DNA sequence: TGTGCCAGCAGCTTAAGGCAGGGTCGGTCTGAAGCTTTCTTT.

This chain connects TRBV19 to TRBJ1-1, with 9 bases matching TRBD1. The CDR3 sequence is 16 residues long. Germline CDR1 is LNHDA and CDR2 is SQIVND (reference sequence). The junction had 12 bases not matched to a gene; V was cut back by 6 bases and J by 4 bases. The CDR3 protein is CASSNHRGRGGTEAFF. The CDR3, as DNA: TGTGCCAGTAGCAACCACAGGGGGCGAGGTGGCACTGAAGCTTTCTTT.

This sequence joins TRBV7-2 and TRBJ2-1, with D tentatively TRBD1 (5 bases). Trimming cost V 4 bases and J 3 bases, with 10 bases left between them. This CDR3 is 14 amino acids long. In germline, CDR1 is SGHTA, CDR2 FQGNSA. CDR3 loop: CASSSRQLYNEQFF. CDR3 coding DNA: TGTGCCAGCAGCTCTAGACAGCTCTACAATGAGCAGTTCTTC. Complete variable domain (other parts from reference TRBV7-2 and TRBJ2-1): GAGVSQSPSNKVTEKGKDVELRCDPISGHTALYWYRQSLGQGLEFLIYFQGNSAPDKSGLPSDRFSAERTGGSVSTLTIQRTQQEDSAVYLCASSSRQLYNEQFFGPGTRLTVL.

The chain combines TRBV5-1 with TRBJ2-3; D uncertain. CDR3 length: 12 residues. V gave up 1 base and J gave up 6 bases, with 6 bases separating them. CDR1 SGHRS and CDR2 YFSETQ come from the germline V gene. CDR3 amino acids: CASSLPADTQYF. The CDR3 nucleotides read TGCGCCAGCAGCTTGCCTGCGGATACGCAGTATTTT.

The chain is built from TRBV27 and TRBJ2-2; 9 bases are a match to TRBD2. Germline trimming cut 2 bases from V and 5 bases from J; bases unmatched to any gene: 3. Germline-derived CDR1 and CDR2 are MNHEY and SMNVEV (reference sequence). The CDR3 has 15 amino acids. The CDR3 DNA follows: TGTGCCAGCAGTTTAGCGGGAGGGCGGACCGGGGAGCTGTTTTTT. Protein sequence: CASSLAGGRTGELFF.

The chain has TRBV6-2 or TRBV6-3 and TRBJ2-3, with 14 positions matching TRBD2. Trimming at V came to 6 bases and at J to 4 bases, leaving 9 bases not matched to a gene. CDR1 is MNHEY and CDR2 is SVGEGT in the germline V gene. CDR3 length equals 17 residues. CDR3 nucleotides: TGTGCCAGCAGCACCGGGACTAGCGGGAGCGGGGCAGATACGCAGTATTTT. This gives the protein CASSTGTSGSGADTQYF.

The chain uses TRBV24-1 and TRBJ1-5, with D maybe TRBD1 (6 bases). V was pared by 5 bases and J by 5 bases, with 6 bases between. The CDR3 loop spans 12 amino acids. Germline assignment: CDR1 KGHDR and CDR2 SFDVKD. The CDR3: CATSAGDQPQHF. Here the CDR3 DNA reads TGTGCCACCAGTGCAGGGGATCAGCCCCAGCATTTT.

This clone was picked up one time. The chain joins TRBV18 to TRBJ1-2; TRBD1 is a possible D gene (5 bases). Germline CDR1 is KGHSH and CDR2 is LQKENI. This CDR3 has 14 amino acids. V gave up 6 bases and J gave up 8 bases, with 19 bases separating them. The CDR3 spells CASSPTRDFLGYTF. CDR3 in DNA: TGTGCCAGCTCGCCGACTCGGGACTTTTTGGGCTACACCTTC.

The chain has TRBV5-1 and TRBJ2-6; 7 bases line up with TRBD1. Per germline, CDR1 SGHRS and CDR2 YFSETQ. CDR3 length: 15 amino acids. V was pared by 4 bases and J by 4 bases, with 5 bases of the junction left unmatched. The DNA for the CDR3 is TGCGCCAGCAGCATGACAGGGCCGGGGGCCAACGTCCTGACTTTC. Protein: CASSMTGPGANVLTF.

The chain couples TRBV7-3 to TRBJ2-1; unclear D gene. The germline V and J ends were trimmed by 2 bases and 6 bases, with 11 bases remaining between them. From germline, CDR1 is SGHTA and CDR2 FQGTGA. The CDR3 sequence is 14 residues long. DNA for the CDR3: TGTGCCAGCAGCTTATCAGCGACTCTCAATGAGCAGTTCTTC. Protein: CASSLSATLNEQFF. Full variable domain (missing parts from reference TRBV7-3 and TRBJ2-1): GAGVSQTPSNKVTEKGKYVELRCDPISGHTALYWYRQSLGQGPEFLIYFQGTGAADDSGLPNDRFFAVRPEGSVSTLKIQRTERGDSAVYLCASSLSATLNEQFFGPGTRLTVL.

The chain has TRBV5-4 and TRBJ2-2; D possibly corresponds to TRBD1 (6 bases). CDR1 and CDR2 from the germline V gene are SGHNT and YYREEE (reference sequence). The length of the CDR3 is 14 residues. V lost 0 bases to trimming and J lost 3 bases, with 6 bases between them. CDR3 DNA: TGTGCCAGCAGCTTGGGACAGGACACCGGGGAGCTGTTTTTT. Encoded protein: CASSLGQDTGELFF.

About this clone itself: The same CDR3 also results from other DNA sequences found in this sample. The chain couples TRBV7-2 to TRBJ1-1; no definite D call. The CDR3 loop spans 13 amino acids. Germline-derived CDR1 and CDR2 are SGHTA and FQGNSA. With 1 base removed from V and 1 base from J, the gap between germline ends came to 4 bases. The CDR3 reads CASSLDRNTEAFF. CDR3 in DNA: TGTGCCAGCAGCTTAGATAGGAACACTGAAGCTTTCTTT.

The V call is TRBV27, the J call TRBJ1-5; 8 bases map to TRBD1. The CDR3 has 13 residues. V dropped 2 bases and J dropped 6; count of bases not matched to a gene: 0. CDR1 and CDR2 from the germline V gene are MNHEY and SMNVEV (reference sequence). CDR3 sequence reads: CASSLTGGQPQHF. DNA for the CDR3: TGTGCCAGCAGTTTAACAGGGGGTCAGCCCCAGCATTTT.

V gene TRBV10-3 combines with J gene TRBJ2-3; 16 nucleotides match TRBD2. There are 16 residues in the CDR3. Germline CDR1 reads ENHRY; CDR2 reads SYGVKD. V trimming: 11 bases; J trimming: 4 bases; junction bases outside the gene matches: 9. The CDR3 region is CAVGPGLAGGPDTQYF. CDR3 nucleotide sequence: TGTGCCGTAGGGCCGGGACTAGCGGGAGGGCCAGATACGCAGTATTTT.

This rearrangement joins TRBV11-1 to TRBJ2-2, with TRBD2 matching over 14 bases. Germline CDR1 SGHAT, CDR2 FQDESV (reference sequence). CDR3 length equals 16 residues. V lost 5 bases and J lost 8; bases outside the gene matches: 7. The CDR3 nucleotides read TGTGCCAGCAGCCAAGGGACTAGCGGGAGTAGGGGGGAGCTGTTTTTT. Translating gives CASSQGTSGSRGELFF.

The chain employs TRBV5-1 and TRBJ2-7; a weak D match, TRBD1 (6 bases). The germline V and J ends were trimmed by 2 bases and 0 bases, with 15 bases remaining between them. CDR1 and CDR2 (germline): SGHRS, YFSETQ. This CDR3 contains 16 residues. The CDR3 loop is CASSFGFGGNSYEQYF. Here the CDR3 DNA reads TGCGCCAGCAGCTTCGGTTTTGGGGGCAACTCCTACGAGCAGTACTTC.

This CDR3 is CASSSRQGSNYGYTF. Here the CDR3 DNA reads TGCGCCAGCAGCTCCCGACAGGGCTCCAACTATGGCTACACCTTC. The rearrangement joins TRBV5-1 to TRBJ1-2; TRBD1 matches at 7 bases. J lost 2 bases, V lost 3 bases, and 7 bases had no gene match. Per the germline V gene, CDR1 is SGHRS and CDR2 is YFSETQ. The CDR3 totals 15 residues. Complete variable domain (other parts from reference TRBV5-1 and TRBJ1-2): KAGVTQTPRYLIKTRGQQVTLSCSPISGHRSVSWYQQTPGQGLQFLFEYFSETQRNKGNFPGRFSGRQFSNSRSEMNVSTLELGDSALYLCASSSRQGSNYGYTFGSGTRLTVV.

This clone was seen once. The chain is built from TRBV5-5 and TRBJ1-1; D uncertain. This CDR3 has 15 amino acids. The germline V gene has CDR1 SGHKS and CDR2 YYEKEE (reference sequence). Trimming took 0 bases from V and 5 from J, leaving 14 bases between them. CDR3 region: CASSLGASQRTEAFF. DNA of the CDR3: TGTGCCAGCAGCTTGGGGGCCAGCCAACGAACTGAAGCTTTCTTT. The variable domain in full, completed from reference TRBV5-5 and TRBJ1-1, reads DAGVTQSPTHLIKTRGQQVTLRCSPISGHKSVSWYQQVLGQGPQFIFQYYEKEERGRGNFPDRFSARQFPNYSSELNVNALLLGDSALYLCASSLGASQRTEAFFGQGTRLTVV.

V usage is TRBV7-2 and J usage is TRBJ2-1; 9 bases match TRBD2. The CDR3 totals 15 residues. Per germline, CDR1 SGHTA and CDR2 FQGNSA. The trim removed 6 bases at V and 5 bases at J, leaving 8 bases unmatched. The CDR3 is CASRASSGMNNEQFF. CDR3 DNA sequence: TGTGCCAGCAGGGCGTCTAGCGGGATGAACAATGAGCAGTTCTTC. Full variable domain (rest looked up from reference TRBV7-2 and TRBJ2-1): GAGVSQSPSNKVTEKGKDVELRCDPISGHTALYWYRQSLGQGLEFLIYFQGNSAPDKSGLPSDRFSAERTGGSVSTLTIQRTQQEDSAVYLCASRASSGMNNEQFFGPGTRLTVL.